These 5 T cell receptor beta chains originate from one sample sequenced in a study of Ad26.COV2.S vaccination and SARS-CoV-2 variants. Libraries were prepared by immunoSEQ multiplex PCR; TCRdb keeps only in-frame clonotypes and omits some of them. This sample has some 340,000 clones, with approximately 80% found just once. Treatment specified: approximately 18 received Ad26.COV2.S at low or high dose, single or two shots; 5 received placebo; per-sample allocation not given. The study sampled participants on day 63 after the first vaccine or placebo injection. Sequencing used peripheral blood, obtained in a trial of Ad26.COV2.S vaccine versus placebo. The receptor set was obtained from a person aged 18-60 years who received the Ad26.COV2.S COVID-19 vaccine or a placebo.

The chain is built from TRBV18 and TRBJ1-1; unclear D gene. Trimming took off 2 bases at V and 0 bases at J, with 7 bases between the two ends. Germline CDR1 reads KGHSH; CDR2 reads LQKENI. This CDR3 spans 14 amino acids. The CDR3 coding sequence is TGTGCCAGCTCACCAGCAGGAATGAACACTGAAGCTTTCTTT. This translates into CASSPAGMNTEAFF.

The rearrangement links TRBV12-3 or TRBV12-4 to TRBJ2-7; D ambiguous. Trimming stripped 0 bases from V and 1 base from J, with 4 bases between. The CDR3 extends over 13 amino acids. CDR3 DNA: TGTGCCAGCAGTTTAGCAGGGTCCTACGAGCAGTACTTC. Translation: CASSLAGSYEQYF.

The chain employs TRBV15 and TRBJ2-5; D tentatively fits TRBD1 or TRBD2 (5 bases each). CDR1 is LNHNV, CDR2 YYDKDF, per germline (reference sequence). V lost 0 bases, J lost 5 bases, and 16 bases lay in between. This CDR3 has 16 residues. CDR3 DNA sequence: TGTGCCACCAGCAGAGATCCGGGGCGCGGCTTGGAGACCCAGTACTTC. Protein product: CATSRDPGRGLETQYF. The full variable domain, its missing parts supplied by reference TRBV15 and TRBJ2-5, is DAMVIQNPRYQVTQFGKPVTLSCSQTLNHNVMYWYQQKSSQAPKLLFHYYDKDFNNEADTPDNFQSRRPNTSFCFLDIRSPGLGDTAMYLCATSRDPGRGLETQYFGPGTRLLVL.

This clone was observed a few times. The chain employs TRBV6-1 and TRBJ1-6; no clear D gene. Germline loops: CDR1 MNHNS, CDR2 SASEGT. The CDR3 covers 18 residues. V was cut by 1 base and J by 1 base, with 14 bases left in between. Here the CDR3 DNA reads TGTGCCAGCAGTGAAGACAGAGATCGGTATTCCTATAATTCACCCCTCCACTTT. It specifies CASSEDRDRYSYNSPLHF.

V and J are TRBV12-3 or TRBV12-4 and TRBJ2-1; 7 bases are a match to TRBD2. V was clipped by 6 bases and J by 9 bases; unmatched bases: 8. This CDR3 has 13 amino acids. The CDR3 DNA follows: TGTGCCAGCAGGCTTACTAGCGTGTCTGAGCAGTTCTTC. It specifies CASRLTSVSEQFF.